The 7 T cell receptor beta chains below were found in one sample sequenced in a study of CD8+ T cells in alopecia areata. The authors extracted RNA and reverse transcribed it into cDNA as the sequencing template. Libraries were prepared by immunoSEQ multiplex PCR; TCRdb keeps only in-frame clonotypes and omits some of them. The table lists hundreds of thousands of clones, roughly 57% of them singletons, with 0.45% in the top ten. Sequences were derived from CD4+ T cells sorted from blood, sampled at week 0. These receptors were taken from a human donor with alopecia areata.

CDR3 DNA: TGCGCCAGCATTTCTGCGGGCGAGCAGTACTTC. It codes for CASISAGEQYF. The rearrangement links TRBV5-1 to TRBJ2-7, with D tentatively TRBD2 (5 bases). Germline V gene lookup returns CDR1 SGHRS and CDR2 YFSETQ. This CDR3 has 11 residues. V was trimmed by 6 bases and J by 6 bases, leaving 10 bases between them.

The chain carries TRBV7-3 and TRBJ1-2; tentatively, D is TRBD1 (5 bases). The CDR3 totals 15 residues. V gave up 4 bases and J gave up 8 bases, with 20 bases separating them. Germline lookup yields CDR1 SGHTA and CDR2 FQGTGA. As DNA, the CDR3 is TGTGCCAGCAGCTATCTAGGGGAGGGGAATATCGGCTACACCTTC. Translation: CASSYLGEGNIGYTF.

The rearrangement joins TRBV2 to TRBJ2-7; 8 bases align to TRBD1. The CDR3 covers 12 residues. Per germline, CDR1 SNHLY and CDR2 FYNNEI. Unmatched junction bases numbered 0, after V lost 6 bases and J lost 2 bases. The CDR3 DNA is TGTGCCAGCAGGGGACAGGCCTACGAGCAGTACTTC. Translating gives CASRGQAYEQYF.

This clone has a handful of counts. The rearrangement links TRBV19 to TRBJ1-5; TRBD1 matches at 7 bases. The V segment lost 3 bases and the J segment 4 bases; nucleotides outside the gene matches: 6. Germline V gene data show CDR1 as LNHDA and CDR2 as SQIVND (reference sequence). The CDR3 consists of 15 residues. CDR3 sequence reads: CASSMLHRGNQPQHF. The DNA of the CDR3 is TGTGCCAGTAGTATGCTCCACAGGGGAAATCAGCCCCAGCATTTT.

This chain links TRBV7-2 with TRBJ2-5, with D perhaps matching TRBD2 (5 bases). Trimming left V 3 bases short and J 5 bases short, with 19 bases between. There are 16 residues in the CDR3. Germline loops: CDR1 SGHTA, CDR2 FQGNSA. In DNA, the CDR3 is TGTGCCAGCAGCTTTAATACCGCGGGTCATTGGGAGACCCAGTACTTC. This codes for CASSFNTAGHWETQYF.

This chain connects TRBV7-9 to TRBJ2-3; 8 bases are shared with TRBD2. This CDR3 has 15 residues. Germline CDR1 and CDR2: SEHNR and FQNEAQ (reference sequence). J gave up 1 base and V 4 bases, and 4 bases lay outside the gene matches. The CDR3: CASSSSTSGTDTQYF. Here the CDR3 DNA reads TGTGCCAGCAGCTCTTCGACTAGCGGCACAGATACGCAGTATTTT.

V usage is TRBV30 and J usage is TRBJ1-1; no reliable D call. The CDR3 has 16 residues. V dropped 4 bases and J dropped 1 base, with 19 bases sitting between them. Germline-derived CDR1 and CDR2 are GTSNPN and SVGIG (reference sequence). The CDR3 DNA follows: TGTGCCTGGACCTACCAAGGCAAGGTCTCGAACACTGAAGCTTTCTTT. The encoded protein is CAWTYQGKVSNTEAFF. Drawing the rest from reference TRBV30 and TRBJ1-1, the complete variable domain is SQTIHQWPATLVQPVGSPLSLECTVEGTSNPNLYWYRQAAGRGLQLLFYSVGIGQISSEVPQNLSASRPQDRQFILSSKKLLLSDSGFYLCAWTYQGKVSNTEAFFGQGTRLTVV.